The rows below give T cell receptor beta chains drawn from one sample of a study of CD8 T cells in ankylosing spondylitis. TCRdb processed the 5' RACE reads anew with MiXCR; each CDR3 protein has one entry. The sample holds 470,000 or so distinct CDR3 sequences, roughly a quarter seen once. Sequenced material: blood, either unsorted or a sorted T cell fraction (not recorded which). The source is a male donor with ankylosing spondylitis. The CDR3 runs from the conserved cysteine through the conserved F or W. Fields, in order: D gene, J gene, V gene, clone size, CDR3 DNA, CDR3 protein. A D gene is named only where the DNA matches it firmly. The size field is filled for only some rows; it gives once, few, many or a size class.

>TRBD2|TRBJ2-2|TRBV7-9|-
TGTGCCAGCAGCATTTCTAGCGGAGACACCGGGGAGCTGTTTTTT
CASSISSGDTGELFF
>-|TRBJ1-2|TRBV4-1|few
TGCGCCAGCAGCCAAGCGGGGATGGCTAACTATGGCTACACCTTC
CASSQAGMANYGYTF
>-|TRBJ1-6|TRBV25-1|-
TGTGCCAGCAGTGAATGGAAAGGGAATAATTCACCCCTCCACTTT
CASSEWKGNNSPLHF
>-|TRBJ1-1|TRBV4-1|few
TGCGCCAGCAGCCAAGTCACCCTCAACACTGAAGCTTTCTTT
CASSQVTLNTEAFF
>-|TRBJ1-2|TRBV15|few
TGTGCCACCAGCAGAGCTGTGGACCCCTATGGCTACACCTTC
CATSRAVDPYGYTF
>-|TRBJ2-6|TRBV15|-
TGTGCCACCAGCAGAGATAAGGACAGCTCTGGGGCCAACGTCCTGACTTTC
CATSRDKDSSGANVLTF
>-|TRBJ2-4|TRBV20-1|few
TGCAGTGCAAAGGTGGGCGGGACTCTAGCCAAAAACATTCAGTACTTC
CSAKVGGTLAKNIQYF
>-|TRBJ2-1|TRBV29-1|-
TGCAGCGTTCTGACTAGTAATGATCTTGAGCAGTTCTTC
CSVLTSNDLEQFF
>TRBD1|TRBJ1-4|TRBV7-8|few
TGTGCCAGCAGCCGGGACAGGGCTGGAGGAAAACTGTTTTTT
CASSRDRAGGKLFF
>TRBD2|TRBJ2-1|TRBV5-1|-
TGCGCCAGCAGCTTGTTTGCGGGAGCGTCGTACAATGAGCAGTTCTTC
CASSLFAGASYNEQFF
>-|TRBJ2-3|TRBV20-1|-
TGCAGTGCTAGGGAAACGGGCACAGATACGCAGTATTTT
CSARETGTDTQYF
>-|TRBJ1-3|TRBV5-1|few
TGCGCCAGCAGCTTTGAGAGCTCTGGAAACACCATATATTTT
CASSFESSGNTIYF
>-|TRBJ1-2|TRBV11-2|-
TGTGCCAGCAGCTTAGAGCGGATCCTGGGCTACACCTTC
CASSLERILGYTF
>TRBD1|TRBJ2-6|TRBV3-1|few
TGTGCCAGCAGCCACCCCTCCGGGACAGGGGGCTCTGGGGCCAACGTCCTGACTTTC
CASSHPSGTGGSGANVLTF
>TRBD1|TRBJ2-7|TRBV6-1|-
TGTGCCAGCAGAGCCCGACAGGGTCAATCCTACGAGCAGTACTTC
CASRARQGQSYEQYF
>-|TRBJ1-5|TRBV11-2|-
TGTGCCAGCAGCTTTTCTTTCCTGCAGCCCCAGCATTTT
CASSFSFLQPQHF
>-|TRBJ1-2|TRBV29-1|-
TGCAGCGTTGGAGGGGCGGACACTTACTATGGCTACACCTTC
CSVGGADTYYGYTF
>TRBD1|TRBJ2-3|TRBV20-1|-
TGCAGTGCCACCACCGGGACAGGCACAGATACGCAGTATTTT
CSATTGTGTDTQYF
>TRBD1|TRBJ2-1|TRBV7-2|-
TGTGCCAGCAACCTTGGGACAGGGAACAATGAGCAGTTCTTC
CASNLGTGNNEQFF
>TRBD1|TRBJ2-7|TRBV27|-
TGTGCCAGCAGTAGGGGGACAGGGGTCCCCTACGAGCAGTACTTC
CASSRGTGVPYEQYF
>-|TRBJ2-5|TRBV29-1|few
TGCAGCGTTGATCCGGGGGCTAGAGAGACCCAGTACTTC
CSVDPGARETQYF
>TRBD1|TRBJ2-7|TRBV5-5|-
TGTGCCAGCAGCCTTCTTCAGACAGGGGAAGGACTTGGCGAGCAGTACTTC
CASSLLQTGEGLGEQYF
>TRBD1|TRBJ2-2|TRBV7-9|few
TGTGCCAGCAGCCTGGACAGGGATTTTGCCGGGGAGCTGTTTTTT
CASSLDRDFAGELFF
>-|TRBJ2-1|TRBV4-1|-
TGCGCCAGCAGCCAAGGGTGGAAAGACAGCAATGAGCAGTTCTTC
CASSQGWKDSNEQFF
>TRBD1|TRBJ1-2|TRBV12-3/TRBV12-4|-
TGTGCCAGCAGTTCTACGGACAGGATGTTCGAGACTAACTATGGCTACACCTTC
CASSSTDRMFETNYGYTF
>-|TRBJ2-4|TRBV14|few
TGTGCCAGCAGAGTAGGTGGCCTAGCCAAAAACATTCAGTACTTC
CASRVGGLAKNIQYF
>TRBD2|TRBJ2-1|TRBV7-7|-
TGTGCCAGCAGCTCCACTAGCGGGGGCTCCTACAATGAGCAGTTCTTC
CASSSTSGGSYNEQFF
>TRBD2|TRBJ2-2|TRBV11-2|few
TGTGCCAGCAGCTTAGGTTATCAGCGGGAGGGCGGCACCGGGGAGCTGTTTTTT
CASSLGYQREGGTGELFF
>-|TRBJ2-1|TRBV20-1|few
TGCAGTTATCGGACCCAATCCTACAATGAGCAGTTCTTC
CSYRTQSYNEQFF
>TRBD2|TRBJ2-1|TRBV20-1|-
TGCAGTGCTAGAGATTCCCAGCGGGAGAACGTGGTTAGCTACAATGAGCAGTTCTTC
CSARDSQRENVVSYNEQFF
>-|TRBJ1-1|TRBV20-1|-
TGCAGTCCCCGGGGGGACCGTGAAGCTTTCTTT
CSPRGDREAFF
>TRBD2|TRBJ2-1|TRBV29-1|few
TGCAGCGTTGACCCTAGCGGGAGCTCGGGAGAGCAGTTCTTC
CSVDPSGSSGEQFF
>-|TRBJ2-2|TRBV3-1|-
TGTGCCGCCCAAGCCTACGGGAGCGAGACCGGGGAGCTGTTTTTT
CAAQAYGSETGELFF